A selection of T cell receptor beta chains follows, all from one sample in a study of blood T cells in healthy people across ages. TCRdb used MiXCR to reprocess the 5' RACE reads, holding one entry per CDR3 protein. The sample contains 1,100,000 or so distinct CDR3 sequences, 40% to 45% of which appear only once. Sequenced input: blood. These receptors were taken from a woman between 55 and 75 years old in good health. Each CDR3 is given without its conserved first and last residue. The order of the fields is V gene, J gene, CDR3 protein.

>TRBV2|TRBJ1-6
ASSEAGSSYNSPLH
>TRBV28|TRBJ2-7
ASSALRGPFYEQY
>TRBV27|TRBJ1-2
ASSLNGLNYGYT
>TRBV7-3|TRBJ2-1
ASGRALNEQF
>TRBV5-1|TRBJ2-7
ASTPSGSLYEQY
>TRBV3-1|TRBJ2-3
ASSEQSTDTQY
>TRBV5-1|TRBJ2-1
ASSRSLGNEQF
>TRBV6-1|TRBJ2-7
ASSEGISGTNYGTEQY
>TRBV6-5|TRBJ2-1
ASSYSGIYEQF
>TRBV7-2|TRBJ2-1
ASSLVETTSSYNEQF
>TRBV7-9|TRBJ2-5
ASSLLTSVQETQY
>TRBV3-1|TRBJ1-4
ASSQDQGAREKLF
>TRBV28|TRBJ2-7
ASSSRSIGSYEQY
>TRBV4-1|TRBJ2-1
ASSQDLAEVYNEQF
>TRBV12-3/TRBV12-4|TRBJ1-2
ASSLSLGREPFLSQLRYGYT
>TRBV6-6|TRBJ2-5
ASSLQEIKQETQY
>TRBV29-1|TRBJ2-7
SVKTASSDEQY
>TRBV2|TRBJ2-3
ASRLYTDTQY
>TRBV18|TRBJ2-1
ASSPSFQGHNEQF
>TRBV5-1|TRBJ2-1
ASSLAGTAIYNEQF
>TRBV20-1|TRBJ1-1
SAKDRGPTEAF
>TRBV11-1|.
ASSHTSGTSGEQY
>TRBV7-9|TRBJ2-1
ASSLETTGSGGSYNEQF
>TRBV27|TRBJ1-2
ASSSDRGGSYYGYT
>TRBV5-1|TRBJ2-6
ASSLDRVGGANVLT
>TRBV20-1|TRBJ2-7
SARGEQGATYEQY
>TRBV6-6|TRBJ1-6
ASRGMGSYNSPLH
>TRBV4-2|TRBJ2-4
ASSPTTTGTKNIQY
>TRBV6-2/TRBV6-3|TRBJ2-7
ASSYPSAGAAGYEQY
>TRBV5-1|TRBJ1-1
ASSPRQGGGTEAF
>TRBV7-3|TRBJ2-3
ASSFQGGSSTDTQY
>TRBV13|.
ASSLGLSSYNEQY